These T cell receptor beta chains were read from a single sample in a study of cytomegalovirus exposure and HLA in healthy donors. Some clones are missing from TCRdb's copy, which holds only in-frame ones; the method was immunoSEQ multiplex PCR. This sample has roughly 100,000 clones, with 81% found just once. The source material was PBMCs. These receptors originate from a human donor in good health. CDR3s include the opening cysteine and the closing phenylalanine or tryptophan. The order of the fields is J gene, D gene, V gene, clone size, CDR3 DNA, CDR3 protein. D genes are given only for firm matches. The size field is filled for only some rows; it gives once, few, many or a size class.

>TRBJ2-7|NA|TRBV11-2|NA
TGTGCCAGCAGCTTAGGGGGCAGGGATACCTACGAGCAGTACTTC
CASSLGGRDTYEQYF
>TRBJ2-7|NA|TRBV19|NA
TGTGCCAGTACCGACAGGTCCTACGAGCAGTACTTC
CASTDRSYEQYF
>TRBJ2-3|TRBD1|TRBV30|NA
TGTGCCTGGAGTGGGACAGGGGCTGGCACAGATACGCAGTATTTT
CAWSGTGAGTDTQYF
>TRBJ2-2|TRBD1|TRBV19|NA
TGTGCCAGTAGTATGACAGGGGGTAACACCGGGGAGCTGTTTTTT
CASSMTGGNTGELFF
>TRBJ1-5|NA|TRBV2|NA
TGTGCCAGCGACTTGAGGAATCAGCCCCAGCATTTT
CASDLRNQPQHF
>TRBJ2-1|TRBD2|TRBV7-9|NA
TGTGCCAGCAGCGCCGGGACTAGCGGTCTCTACAATGAGCAGTTCTTC
CASSAGTSGLYNEQFF
>TRBJ2-3|TRBD2|TRBV9|NA
TGTGCCAGCAGCGTAGTGCGGGAGACAGATACGCAGTATTTT
CASSVVRETDTQYF
>TRBJ1-1|NA|TRBV6-6|NA
TGTGCCAGCAGTATCCCCCCTCGGGGTGAAGCTTTCTTT
CASSIPPRGEAFF
>TRBJ2-6|TRBD1|TRBV7-6|NA
TGTGCCAGCAGCTTACAGGGGGCTGGGGCCAACGTCCTGACTTTC
CASSLQGAGANVLTF
>TRBJ2-7|NA|TRBV21-1|NA
TGTGCCAGCAGCAGAGGGCAGTTCTACGAGCAGTACTTC
CASSRGQFYEQYF
>TRBJ1-1|NA|TRBV5-8|NA
TGTGCCAGCAGCTTGCGAGCTGAAGCTTTCTTT
CASSLRAEAFF
>TRBJ1-2|TRBD1|TRBV7-8|NA
TGTGCCAGCAGCTTAAGGGACAGGGGGTACTATGGCTACACCTTC
CASSLRDRGYYGYTF
>TRBJ2-1|NA|TRBV19|NA
TGTGCCAGTAGTAGCGGGGTGGGAAATGAGCAGTTCTTC
CASSSGVGNEQFF
>TRBJ1-5|NA|TRBV7-2|NA
TGTGCCAGCAGCCGAACCGGTCAGCCCCAGCATTTT
CASSRTGQPQHF
>TRBJ2-3|NA|TRBV5-1|once
TGCGCCAGCAGCCAGGGACTCTCAGGGACAGATACGCAGTATTTT
CASSQGLSGTDTQYF
>TRBJ2-5|TRBD1|TRBV5-1|NA
TGCGCCAGCAGCTTGGGGGACAGGGGGCGAAAATACCAAGAGACCCAGTACTTC
CASSLGDRGRKYQETQYF
>TRBJ2-1|NA|TRBV7-2|once
TGTGCCAGCAGCCCAGCACTAAGAAACAATGAGCAGTTCTTC
CASSPALRNNEQFF
>TRBJ2-6|NA|TRBV19|few
TGTGCCAGTAGTAAGCCCGGTACCGGGGCCAACGTCCTGACTTTC
CASSKPGTGANVLTF
>TRBJ2-2|NA|TRBV6-5|NA
TGTGCCAGCAGAATATCGACATCAAACACCGGGGAGCTGTTTTTT
CASRISTSNTGELFF
>TRBJ2-5|NA|TRBV30|NA
TGTGCCTGGAAAGTTGGTACAGACCAGTACTTC
CAWKVGTDQYF
>TRBJ2-4|TRBD1|TRBV2|once
TGTGCCAGCAGTCAGGGACAGGGGGCGCGGAACATTCAGTACTTC
CASSQGQGARNIQYF
>TRBJ2-1|TRBD1|TRBV7-2|NA
TGTGCCAGCAGCTTGCTAACAGGGGTTATGAGCAATGAGCAGTTCTTC
CASSLLTGVMSNEQFF
>TRBJ2-1|TRBD1|TRBV7-7|NA
TGTGCCAGCAGCTTAGGGACAGGGGTTGGTGAGCAGTTCTTC
CASSLGTGVGEQFF
>TRBJ1-1|TRBD1|TRBV10-3|few
TGTGCCATCGACAGGGGAATGAACACTGAAGCTTTCTTT
CAIDRGMNTEAFF
>TRBJ2-7|TRBD2|TRBV5-4|NA
TGTGCCAGCAGTGTGAAGGGACTAGGGTTCAGGGACGAGCAGTACTTC
CASSVKGLGFRDEQYF
>TRBJ2-2|TRBD1|TRBV7-9|NA
TGTGCCAGCAGCTTAACGGGACAGGCCAACACCGGGGAGCTGTTTTTT
CASSLTGQANTGELFF
>TRBJ1-2|TRBD1|TRBV9|NA
TGTGCCAGCAGGAGACAGGGCCGAGGCTACACCTTC
CASRRQGRGYTF
>TRBJ1-2|NA|TRBV6-5|once
TGTGCCAGCAGTTACTCGACAGGTCTCCGAAACTATGGCTACACCTTC
CASSYSTGLRNYGYTF
>TRBJ1-2|NA|TRBV19|NA
TGTGCCAGTAGTATGGGGAGGGCCCCATATGGCTACACCTTC
CASSMGRAPYGYTF
>TRBJ1-1|NA|TRBV6-5|NA
TGTGCCAGCAGCCCCCCAGAGAACACTGAAGCTTTCTTT
CASSPPENTEAFF
>TRBJ2-1|NA|TRBV7-2|few
TGTGCCAGCAGCTTAGCTCTTCAGGGGACCGACAATGAGCAGTTCTTC
CASSLALQGTDNEQFF
>TRBJ2-7|TRBD1|TRBV19|NA
TGTGCCAGTAGTAAGCCGGGACAGTCCTACGAGCAGTACTTC
CASSKPGQSYEQYF
>TRBJ1-3|NA|TRBV6-1|NA
TGTGCCAGCAGGGACAGAGACTCTGGAAACACCATATATTTT
CASRDRDSGNTIYF
>TRBJ2-1|NA|TRBV27|once
TGTGCCAGCGGCCCGGGTAGCCGAAATGAGCAGTTCTTC
CASGPGSRNEQFF
>TRBJ2-3|TRBD1|TRBV4-3|NA
TGCGCCAGCAGCCAAGAGGCCGACAGGGGGCAACATACGCAGTATTTT
CASSQEADRGQHTQYF
>TRBJ2-3|NA|TRBV30|NA
TGTGCCTGGAGAGGGGGGGCCGCCAATACGCAGTATTTT
CAWRGGAANTQYF
>TRBJ2-5|TRBD1|TRBV5-4|NA
TGTGCCAGCAGCTTGCGTGGGACAGGGACCGTCGAGACCCAGTACTTC
CASSLRGTGTVETQYF